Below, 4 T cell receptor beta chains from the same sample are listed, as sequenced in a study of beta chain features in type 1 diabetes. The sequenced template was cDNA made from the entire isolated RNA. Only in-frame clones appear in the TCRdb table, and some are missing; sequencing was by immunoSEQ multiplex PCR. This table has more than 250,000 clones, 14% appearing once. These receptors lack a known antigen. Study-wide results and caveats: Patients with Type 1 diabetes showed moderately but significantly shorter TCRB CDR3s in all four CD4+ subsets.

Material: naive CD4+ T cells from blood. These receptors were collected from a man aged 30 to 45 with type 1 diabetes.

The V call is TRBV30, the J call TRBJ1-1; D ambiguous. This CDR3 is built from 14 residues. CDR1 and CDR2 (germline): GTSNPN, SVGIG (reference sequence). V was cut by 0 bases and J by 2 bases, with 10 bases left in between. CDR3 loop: CAWSVRISNTEAFF. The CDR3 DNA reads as TGTGCCTGGAGTGTACGAATCAGTAACACTGAAGCTTTCTTT. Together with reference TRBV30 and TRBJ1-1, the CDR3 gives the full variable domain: SQTIHQWPATLVQPVGSPLSLECTVEGTSNPNLYWYRQAAGRGLQLLFYSVGIGQISSEVPQNLSASRPQDRQFILSSKKLLLSDSGFYLCAWSVRISNTEAFFGQGTRLTVV.

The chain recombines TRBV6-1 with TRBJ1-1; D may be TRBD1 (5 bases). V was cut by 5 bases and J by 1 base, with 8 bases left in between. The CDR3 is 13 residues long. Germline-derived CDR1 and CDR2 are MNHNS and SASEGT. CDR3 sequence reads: CASSWTSNTEAFF. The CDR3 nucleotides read TGTGCCAGCAGTTGGACATCGAACACTGAAGCTTTCTTT.

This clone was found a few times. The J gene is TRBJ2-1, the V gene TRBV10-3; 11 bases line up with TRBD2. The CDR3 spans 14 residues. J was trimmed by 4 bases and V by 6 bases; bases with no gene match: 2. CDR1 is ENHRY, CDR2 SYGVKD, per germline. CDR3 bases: TGTGCCATCAGGACTAGCGGGGAGTACAATGAGCAGTTCTTC. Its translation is CAIRTSGEYNEQFF.

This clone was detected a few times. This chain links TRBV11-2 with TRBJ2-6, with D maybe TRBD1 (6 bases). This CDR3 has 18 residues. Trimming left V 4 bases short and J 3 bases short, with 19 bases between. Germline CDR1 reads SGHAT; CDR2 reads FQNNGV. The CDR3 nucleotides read TGTGCCAGCAGCTCGAGGGGGTCCGCGTGGCGTGGGGCCAACGTCCTGACTTTC. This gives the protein CASSSRGSAWRGANVLTF.